This T cell receptor (beta chain) was profiled in a study of T cell changes during pregnancy in multiple sclerosis. Per germline, CDR1 MNHEY and CDR2 SMNVEV (reference sequence). Deletions cut 2 bases from V and 2 bases from J, with 10 bases between. The CDR3 is 15 residues long. The protocol was immunoSEQ multiplex PCR, while the TCRdb copy is restricted to in-frame clones and leaves out a portion. The sample includes 60,000 or so clones, 90% to 95% of them seen just once. The rearrangement joins TRBV27 to TRBJ2-1; no clear D. The sequence was obtained from a female donor with multiple sclerosis, enrolled in a pregnancy study. The sequencing used peripheral blood, collected before pregnancy. CDR3 residues: CASSLSLYPYNEQFF. CDR3 DNA sequence: TGTGCCAGCAGTTTAAGTCTCTACCCCTACAATGAGCAGTTCTTC.